This entry describes one T cell receptor (beta chain). The target antigen is unknown. This CDR3 comprises 15 residues. Trimming cost V 5 bases and J 0 bases; bases outside gene matches: 6. Germline V lookup: CDR1 LNHDA, CDR2 SQIVND (reference sequence). Rectal tissue came from one to two pinch biopsies taken at colonoscopy. The sample is drawn from a study of pediatric ulcerative colitis. Repertoires were generated with immunoSEQ multiplex PCR, while TCRdb's copy carries only in-frame clones and drops some. The sample shows around 20,000 clones, over 65% of them seen only once. Study conclusions and caveats: Two rectal CDR3 clonotypes occurred in all ulcerative colitis patients. Ulcerative colitis patients shared more blood-rectal clones than controls.

This sequence originates from a boy between 10 and 17 years old with moderate ulcerative colitis. The sequenced sample consisted of gut tissue. The rearrangement links TRBV19 to TRBJ1-2, with TRBD1 matching 7 bases. The DNA for the CDR3 is TGTGCCAGTAGTTTCCGACAGGGCCCTAACTATGGCTACACCTTC. Amino acid sequence: CASSFRQGPNYGYTF.